One TCR beta chain is described in this entry. The entry originates in a study of T cell changes during pregnancy in multiple sclerosis. Only in-frame clones appear in the TCRdb table, and some are missing; sequencing was by immunoSEQ multiplex PCR. Of approximately 100,000 clones listed, 94% are singletons. Deletions cut 0 bases from V and 6 bases from J, with 7 bases between. The germline V gene encodes CDR1 SGHRS and CDR2 YFSETQ. CDR3 length equals 14 residues. The V and J genes are TRBV5-1 and TRBJ1-6; D gene ambiguous. The sequence was obtained from a female donor with multiple sclerosis, enrolled in a pregnancy study. This specimen was peripheral blood, taken in the third trimester of pregnancy. The DNA for the CDR3 is TGCGCCAGCAGCTTGGACAGTTTTAATTCACCCCTCCACTTT. Protein sequence: CASSLDSFNSPLHF.